This T cell receptor beta chain was identified during a study of vaccination effects on CD4 cells after COVID-19 (dated by TCRdb to between 2020 and 2023). Context from the whole study: Two doses of either the BNT162b2 or the mRNA-1273 mRNA SARS-CoV-2 vaccine were administered to participants. SARS-CoV-2 spike-specific CD4+ TCR repertoires were compared before and after mRNA vaccination in COVID-19 convalescent patients and in infection-naive vaccine recipients. The full study included 9 to 10 COVID-19 convalescent patients and several SARS-CoV-2-naive healthy vaccine recipients. In the study, cultures from other donors were sequenced using the Oncomine TCR Beta short-read assay on an Illumina iSeq 100. Findings and caveats that apply to the study as a whole: Marked clonal contraction was observed in both infection-induced and vaccine-induced clones at late post-vaccination timepoints, consistent with waning T cell responses. In healthy vaccine recipients, vaccine-induced clones were almost all SARS-CoV-2 mono-reactive, with only 1 of 255 being cross-reactive with common cold coronaviruses. The study was limited by a small number of convalescent patients, and early post-infection timepoints were lacking.

This clone has a handful of counts. Its antigen remains undetermined. Base qualities are not provided; no much larger clone lies one nucleotide away. In the ViraFEST assay, PBMC were stimulated with viral peptide pools, and TCR sequencing was then used to find antigen-specific CD4+ T cell clonotypes based on their expansion. After about 9 days of culture, CD4+ T cells were isolated with the EasySep CD4+ T cell isolation kit. Healthy vaccine recipients had no prior SARS-CoV-2 infection, confirmed by negative nucleocapsid antibodies before and after vaccination. Some 2 million PBMC per well were cultured with 9 to 10 ug/ml peptides in IMDM containing roughly 5% human AB serum, approximately 10 IU/ml IL-2 and gentamicin. Half of the culture medium was replaced with fresh IL-2-containing medium on days 3 and 7. Unless otherwise noted, each peptide stimulation condition was cultured in triplicate wells. PBMC were separated from whole blood using Ficoll-Paque Plus gradient centrifugation and were then either cryopreserved at -140C or used fresh. The overlapping peptide pools covered the spike proteins of SARS-CoV-2 as well as those of the common cold coronaviruses HCoV-NL63, HCoV-OC43 and HCoV-229E. Genomic DNA was extracted from cultured CD4+ T cells with the QIAamp micro DNA kit.

The library came from the immunoSEQ multiplex PCR assay. DNA from the cultured, isolated CD4+ T cells was subjected to TCR beta CDR3 sequencing. The study's own analysis went as follows. Non-productive TCR sequences were removed, reads were trimmed to the CDR3 region, and CDR3s of at least 7 amino acids were retained. Antigen-specific clonotypes were identified using the MANAFEST web app by comparison of expansion in peptide wells against reference cultures. For clones to be considered positive, expansion at FDR<0.05 versus reference and all other wells, an odds ratio above 5, and a frequency above 0.1% in two replicate wells were required. Cross-reactive clonotypes were defined as significantly expanded in SARS-CoV-2 spike wells and in at least one common cold coronavirus spike condition. Using the stringdist R package, CDR3 similarity was measured by Levenshtein distance, and unrooted trees were constructed with ape in R 3.6.1. TCRdb retrieved this table from immuneACCESS and kept in-frame rearrangements only. Not all clones are present; in checked studies, unresolved V genes account for under half, and no reason is known for the remainder. That table furnishes V, J and clone size, whereas the DNA furnished D and trimming. The sample table contains about 22,000 clones; only one count was recorded for approximately 77% of them. Of the sample, just under 20% falls within the top ten clones.

Based on the germline V gene (reference sequence), the CDR1 and CDR2 sequences are LNHDA and SQIVND. The CDR3 has 16 amino acids, counting the end cysteine and phenylalanine. Of all the DNA, just the CDR3 is kept, 48 bases in frame from base 1. Unmatched junction bases come to 9, with V trimmed by 7 bases and J by 3 bases. The V gene is TRBV19 and the J gene is TRBJ1-5; 10 bases in the middle match TRBD1. This sample comprised CD4+ T cells from PBMCs cultured with HCoV-NL63 spike peptides, obtained before COVID-19 vaccination. The sample's cell subset or site, from its label and the paper: HCoV-NL63 spike overlapping peptide pool stimulation. The clonotype originates from a human donor who received a COVID-19 vaccine. The sequence in DNA is TGTGCCAGTACCACCAGGGACAGGGGAAACAATCAGCCCCAGCATTTT. Its protein is CASTTRDRGNNQPQHF. The full variable domain, with segments outside the CDR3 supplied by the reference TRBV19 and TRBJ1-5 proteins, appears as DGGITQSPKYLFRKEGQNVTLSCEQNLNHDAMYWYRQDPGQGLRLIYYSQIVNDFQKGDIAEGYSVSREKKESFPLTVTSAQKNPTAFYLCASTTRDRGNNQPQHFGDGTRLSIL.